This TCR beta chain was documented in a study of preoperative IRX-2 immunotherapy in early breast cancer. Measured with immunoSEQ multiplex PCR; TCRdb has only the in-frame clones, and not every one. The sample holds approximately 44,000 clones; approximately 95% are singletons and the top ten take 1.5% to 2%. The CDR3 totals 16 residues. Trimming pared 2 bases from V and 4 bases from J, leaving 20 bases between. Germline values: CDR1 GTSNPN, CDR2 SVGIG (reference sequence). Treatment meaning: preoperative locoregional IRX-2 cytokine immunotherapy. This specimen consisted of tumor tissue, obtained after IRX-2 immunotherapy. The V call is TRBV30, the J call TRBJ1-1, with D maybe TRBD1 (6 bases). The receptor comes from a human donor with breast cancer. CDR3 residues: CAWSQRGASVGTEAFF. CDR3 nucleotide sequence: TGTGCCTGGAGTCAGAGGGGGGCCTCGGTAGGCACTGAAGCTTTCTTT.